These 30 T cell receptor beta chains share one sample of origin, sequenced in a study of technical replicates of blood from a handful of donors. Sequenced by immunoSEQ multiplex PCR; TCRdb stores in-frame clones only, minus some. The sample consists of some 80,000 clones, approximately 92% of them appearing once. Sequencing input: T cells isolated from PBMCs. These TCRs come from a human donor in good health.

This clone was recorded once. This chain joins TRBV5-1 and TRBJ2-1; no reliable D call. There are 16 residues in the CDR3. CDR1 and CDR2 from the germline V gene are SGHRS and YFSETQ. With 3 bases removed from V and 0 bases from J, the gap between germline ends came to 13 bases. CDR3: CASSWSYASSYNEQFF. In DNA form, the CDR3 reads TGCGCCAGCAGCTGGAGCTATGCAAGCTCCTACAATGAGCAGTTCTTC.

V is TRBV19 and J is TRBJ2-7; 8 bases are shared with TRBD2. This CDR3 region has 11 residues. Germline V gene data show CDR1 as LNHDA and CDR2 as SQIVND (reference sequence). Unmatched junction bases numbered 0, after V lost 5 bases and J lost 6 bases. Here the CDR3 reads CASSLAGEQYF. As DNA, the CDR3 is TGTGCCAGTAGTCTAGCGGGCGAGCAGTACTTC.

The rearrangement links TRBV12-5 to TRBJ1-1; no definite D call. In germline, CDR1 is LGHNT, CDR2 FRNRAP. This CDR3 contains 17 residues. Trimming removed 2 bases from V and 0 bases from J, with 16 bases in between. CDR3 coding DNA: TGTGCTAGTGGTTTGTTAGTTCGGGGTTTTTTGAACACTGAAGCTTTCTTT. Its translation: CASGLLVRGFLNTEAFF.

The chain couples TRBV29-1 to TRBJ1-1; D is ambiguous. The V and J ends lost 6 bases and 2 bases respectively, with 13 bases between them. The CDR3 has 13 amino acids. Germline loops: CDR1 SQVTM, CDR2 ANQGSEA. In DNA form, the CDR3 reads TGCAGCGTCTCCGAGGGCAGAAACACTGAAGCTTTCTTT. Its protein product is CSVSEGRNTEAFF.

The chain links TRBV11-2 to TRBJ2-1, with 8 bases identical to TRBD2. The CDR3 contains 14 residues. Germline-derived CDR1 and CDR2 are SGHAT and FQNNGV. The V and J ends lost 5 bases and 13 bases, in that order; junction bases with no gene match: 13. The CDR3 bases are TGTGCCAGCAGCCCACCCCTTAGGCGGGGGGATCAGTTCTTC. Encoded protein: CASSPPLRRGDQFF.

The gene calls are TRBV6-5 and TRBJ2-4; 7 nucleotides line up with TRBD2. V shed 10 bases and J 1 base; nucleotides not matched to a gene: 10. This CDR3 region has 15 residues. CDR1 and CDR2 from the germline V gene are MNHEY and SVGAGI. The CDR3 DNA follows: TGTGCCAACCTTGGAGGGGAGGGGGCCAAAAACATTCAGTACTTC. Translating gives CANLGGEGAKNIQYF.

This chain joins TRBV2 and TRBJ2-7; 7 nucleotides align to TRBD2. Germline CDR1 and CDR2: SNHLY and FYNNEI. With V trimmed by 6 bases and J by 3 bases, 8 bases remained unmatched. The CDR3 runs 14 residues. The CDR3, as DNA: TGTGCCAGCAGCTCCGTGGGAGGGCTCTACGAGCAGTACTTC. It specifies CASSSVGGLYEQYF.

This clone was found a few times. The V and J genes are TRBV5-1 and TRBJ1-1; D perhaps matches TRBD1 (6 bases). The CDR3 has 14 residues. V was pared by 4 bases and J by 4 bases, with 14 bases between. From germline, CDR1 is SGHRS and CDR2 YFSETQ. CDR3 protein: CASSPIQGITEAFF. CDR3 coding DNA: TGCGCCAGCAGCCCTATACAGGGCATCACTGAAGCTTTCTTT.

CDR3 sequence: CASSPTGDTGELFF. In nucleotides, the CDR3 is TGCGCCAGCAGCCCTACGGGGGACACCGGGGAGCTGTTTTTT. The chain joins TRBV5-1 to TRBJ2-2; D is perhaps TRBD2 (6 bases). Trimming cost V 4 bases and J 3 bases, with 10 bases left between them. The germline CDR1 and CDR2 sequences are SGHRS and YFSETQ. The CDR3 spans 14 residues.

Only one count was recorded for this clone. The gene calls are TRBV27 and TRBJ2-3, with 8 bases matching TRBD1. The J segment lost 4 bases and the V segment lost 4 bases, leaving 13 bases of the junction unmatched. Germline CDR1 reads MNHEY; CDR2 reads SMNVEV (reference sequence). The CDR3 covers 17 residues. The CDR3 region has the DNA TGTGCCAGCAGTTCCCACTTGGGCAGGGGGCGATCAGATACGCAGTATTTT. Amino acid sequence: CASSSHLGRGRSDTQYF.

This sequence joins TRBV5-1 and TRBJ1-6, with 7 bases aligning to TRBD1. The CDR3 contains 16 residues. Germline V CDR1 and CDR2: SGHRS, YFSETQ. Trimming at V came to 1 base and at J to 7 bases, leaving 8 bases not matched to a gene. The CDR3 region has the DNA TGCGCCAGCAGCTTGATAGGGGGCAGCAGAAATTCACCCCTCCACTTT. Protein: CASSLIGGSRNSPLHF.

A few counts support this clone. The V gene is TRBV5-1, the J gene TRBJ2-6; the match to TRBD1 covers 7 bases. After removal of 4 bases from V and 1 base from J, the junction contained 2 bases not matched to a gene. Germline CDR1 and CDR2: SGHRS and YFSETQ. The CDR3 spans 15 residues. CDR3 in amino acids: CASSQTGSGANVLTF. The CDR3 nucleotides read TGCGCCAGCAGCCAGACAGGGTCTGGGGCCAACGTCCTGACTTTC.

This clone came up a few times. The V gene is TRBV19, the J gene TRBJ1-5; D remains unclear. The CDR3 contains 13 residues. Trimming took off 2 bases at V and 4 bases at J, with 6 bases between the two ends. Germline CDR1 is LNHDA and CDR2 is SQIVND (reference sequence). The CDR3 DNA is TGTGCCAGTAGTATACGCGAAAATCAGCCCCAGCATTTT. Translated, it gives CASSIRENQPQHF.

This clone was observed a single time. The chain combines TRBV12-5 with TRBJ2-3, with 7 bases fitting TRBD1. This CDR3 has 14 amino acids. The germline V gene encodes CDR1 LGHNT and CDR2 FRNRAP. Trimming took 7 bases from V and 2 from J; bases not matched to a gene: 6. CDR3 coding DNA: TGTGCTAGTGCGGCAGGGGGAGTCACAGATACGCAGTATTTT. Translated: CASAAGGVTDTQYF.

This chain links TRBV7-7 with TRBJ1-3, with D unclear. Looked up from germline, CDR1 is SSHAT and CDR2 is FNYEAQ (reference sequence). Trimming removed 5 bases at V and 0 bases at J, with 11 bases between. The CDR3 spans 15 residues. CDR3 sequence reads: CASSRDSSSGNTIYF. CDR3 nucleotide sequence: TGTGCCAGCAGCCGAGACTCGAGCTCTGGAAACACCATATATTTT.

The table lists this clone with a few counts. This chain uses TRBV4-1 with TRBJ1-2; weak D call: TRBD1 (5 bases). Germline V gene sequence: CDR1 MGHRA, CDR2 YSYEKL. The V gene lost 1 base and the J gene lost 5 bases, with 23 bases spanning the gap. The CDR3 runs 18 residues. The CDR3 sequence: CASSQVSGRGPHVYGYTF. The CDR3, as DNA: TGCGCCAGCAGCCAAGTTTCCGGTAGGGGTCCACACGTTTATGGCTACACCTTC.

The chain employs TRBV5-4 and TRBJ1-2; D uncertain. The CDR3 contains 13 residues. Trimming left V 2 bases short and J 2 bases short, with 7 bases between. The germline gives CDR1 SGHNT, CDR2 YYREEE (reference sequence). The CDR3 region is CASSLEINYGYTF. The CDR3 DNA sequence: TGTGCCAGCAGCTTAGAGATAAACTATGGCTACACCTTC.

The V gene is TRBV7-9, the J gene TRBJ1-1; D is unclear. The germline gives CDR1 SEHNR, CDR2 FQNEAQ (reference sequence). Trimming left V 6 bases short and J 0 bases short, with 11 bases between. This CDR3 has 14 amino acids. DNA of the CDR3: TGTGCCAGCAGAGTTGGAGGACTGAACACTGAAGCTTTCTTT. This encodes CASRVGGLNTEAFF. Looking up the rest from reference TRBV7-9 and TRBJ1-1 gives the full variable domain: DTGVSQNPRHKITKRGQNVTFRCDPISEHNRLYWYRQTLGQGPEFLTYFQNEAQLEKSRLLSDRFSAERPKGSFSTLEIQRTEQGDSAMYLCASRVGGLNTEAFFGQGTRLTVV.

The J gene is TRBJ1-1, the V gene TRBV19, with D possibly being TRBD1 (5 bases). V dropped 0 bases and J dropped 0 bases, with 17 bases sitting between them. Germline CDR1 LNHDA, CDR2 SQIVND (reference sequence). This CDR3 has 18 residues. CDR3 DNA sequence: TGTGCCAGTAGTATAGATCCGACAGCCGATGATTTGAACACTGAAGCTTTCTTT. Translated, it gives CASSIDPTADDLNTEAFF.

The CDR3 loop is CASSQGTGTVVNIQYF. As DNA, the CDR3 is TGCGCCAGCAGCCAGGGGACCGGGACAGTCGTAAACATTCAGTACTTC. This chain uses TRBV4-1 with TRBJ2-4; 7 bases are shared with TRBD1. Germline-derived CDR1 and CDR2 are MGHRA and YSYEKL. V shed 3 bases, J shed 6 bases, and the junction held 11 bases outside the gene matches. The CDR3 runs 16 residues.

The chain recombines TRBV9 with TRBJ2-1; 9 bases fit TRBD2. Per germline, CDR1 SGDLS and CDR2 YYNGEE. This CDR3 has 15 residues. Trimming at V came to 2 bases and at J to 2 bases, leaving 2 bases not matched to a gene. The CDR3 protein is CASSVLAGTYNEQFF. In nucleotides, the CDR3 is TGTGCCAGCAGCGTTCTAGCGGGAACCTACAATGAGCAGTTCTTC.

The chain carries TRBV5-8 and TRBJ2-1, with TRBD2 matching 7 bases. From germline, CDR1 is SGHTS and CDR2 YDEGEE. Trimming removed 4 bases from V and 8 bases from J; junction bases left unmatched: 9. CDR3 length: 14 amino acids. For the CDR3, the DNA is TGTGCCAGCAGCCCGAGGCTGGGGGGGGATGAGCAGTTCTTC. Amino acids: CASSPRLGGDEQFF.

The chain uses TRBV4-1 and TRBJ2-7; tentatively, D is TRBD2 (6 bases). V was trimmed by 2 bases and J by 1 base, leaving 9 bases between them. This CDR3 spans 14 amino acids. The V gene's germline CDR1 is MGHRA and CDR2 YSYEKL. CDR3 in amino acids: CASSQPGTSYEQYF. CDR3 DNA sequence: TGCGCCAGCAGCCAACCCGGGACTTCCTACGAGCAGTACTTC.

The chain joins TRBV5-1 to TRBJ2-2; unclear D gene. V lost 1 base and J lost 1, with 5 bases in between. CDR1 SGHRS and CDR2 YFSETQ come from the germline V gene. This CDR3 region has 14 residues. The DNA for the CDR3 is TGCGCCAGCAGCTTGCTAGAGAACACCGGGGAGCTGTTTTTT. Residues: CASSLLENTGELFF.

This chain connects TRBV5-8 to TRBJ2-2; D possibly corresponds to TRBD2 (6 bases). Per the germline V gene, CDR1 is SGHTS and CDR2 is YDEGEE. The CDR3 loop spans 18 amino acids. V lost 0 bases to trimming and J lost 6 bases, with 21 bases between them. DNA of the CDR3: TGTGCCAGCAGCTTGGGGGCCGGCGGGACGGTCATCGCCGGGGAGCTGTTTTTT. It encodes CASSLGAGGTVIAGELFF.

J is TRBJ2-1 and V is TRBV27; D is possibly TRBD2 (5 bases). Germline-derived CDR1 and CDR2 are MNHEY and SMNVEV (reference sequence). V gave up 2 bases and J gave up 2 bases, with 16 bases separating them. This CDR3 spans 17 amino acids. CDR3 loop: CASSLRVLVGAYNEQFF. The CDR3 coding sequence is TGTGCCAGCAGTTTAAGGGTACTAGTTGGGGCCTACAATGAGCAGTTCTTC.

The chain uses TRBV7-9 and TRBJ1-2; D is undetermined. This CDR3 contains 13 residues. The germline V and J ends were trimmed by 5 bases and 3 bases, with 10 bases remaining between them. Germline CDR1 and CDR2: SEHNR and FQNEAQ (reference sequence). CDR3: CASSGPLDYGYTF. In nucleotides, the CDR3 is TGTGCCAGCAGCGGCCCTCTAGACTATGGCTACACCTTC.

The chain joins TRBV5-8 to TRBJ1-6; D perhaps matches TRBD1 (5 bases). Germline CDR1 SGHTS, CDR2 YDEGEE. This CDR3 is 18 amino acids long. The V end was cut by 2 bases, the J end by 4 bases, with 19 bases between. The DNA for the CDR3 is TGTGCCAGCAGCTTTCAGGGAACTTCAACCTCGTATAATTCACCCCTCCACTTT. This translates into CASSFQGTSTSYNSPLHF. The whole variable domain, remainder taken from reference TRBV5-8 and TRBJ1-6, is EAGVTQSPTHLIKTRGQQATLRCSPISGHTSVYWYQQALGLGLQFLLWYDEGEERNRGNFPPRFSGRQFPNYSSELNVNALELEDSALYLCASSFQGTSTSYNSPLHFGNGTRLTVT.

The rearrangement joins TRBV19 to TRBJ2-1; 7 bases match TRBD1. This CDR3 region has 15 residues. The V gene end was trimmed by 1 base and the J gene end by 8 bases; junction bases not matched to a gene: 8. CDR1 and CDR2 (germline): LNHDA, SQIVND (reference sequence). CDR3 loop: CASSIVTGWSHEQFF. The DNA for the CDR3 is TGTGCCAGTAGTATAGTGACAGGGTGGAGTCATGAGCAGTTCTTC.

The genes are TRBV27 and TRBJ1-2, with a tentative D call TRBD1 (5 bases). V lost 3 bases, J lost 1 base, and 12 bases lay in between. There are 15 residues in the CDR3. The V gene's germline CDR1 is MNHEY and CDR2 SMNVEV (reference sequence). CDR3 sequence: CASSFAQGGNYGYTF. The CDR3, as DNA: TGTGCCAGCAGTTTTGCGCAGGGTGGTAACTATGGCTACACCTTC.